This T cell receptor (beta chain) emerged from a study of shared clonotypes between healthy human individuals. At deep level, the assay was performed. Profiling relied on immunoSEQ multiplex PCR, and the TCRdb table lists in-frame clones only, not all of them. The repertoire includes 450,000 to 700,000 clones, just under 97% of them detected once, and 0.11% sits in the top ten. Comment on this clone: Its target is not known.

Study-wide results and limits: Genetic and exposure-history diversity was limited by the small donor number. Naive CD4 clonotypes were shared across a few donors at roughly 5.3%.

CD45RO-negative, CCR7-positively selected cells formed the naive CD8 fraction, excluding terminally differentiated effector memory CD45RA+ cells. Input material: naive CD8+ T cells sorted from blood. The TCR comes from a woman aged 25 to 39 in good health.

Written as DNA, the CDR3 is TGTGCCAGCAGCCCCGGGACTAGCAATGAGCAGTTCTTC. Its translation is CASSPGTSNEQFF. The chain links TRBV5-4 to TRBJ2-1, with TRBD2 identical over 8 bases. The CDR3 has 13 amino acids. Trimming took 4 bases from V and 6 from J; bases not matched to a gene: 3. Germline CDR1 and CDR2: SGHNT and YYREEE (reference sequence).